This T cell receptor beta chain was retrieved from a study of vaccination and CD4 T cells after COVID-19. Whole-study context: Control cultures received a CEFX pool, an HIV-1 Nef pool, or no peptide.

Cultured CD4+ T cells had their DNA profiled by the Oncomine TCR Beta short-read assay. TCRdb re-called the PCR reads with MiXCR, one entry per CDR3 protein. This table holds approximately 10,000 distinct CDR3 sequences, roughly 52% found once. Treatment given: roughly 11-day PBMC culture with coronavirus spike peptide pools or control peptides (ViraFEST assay). From the unexposed donor, CD4+ T cells were collected ahead of the COVID-19 pandemic (2011-2018). The germline CDR1 and CDR2 sequences are SNHLY and FYNNEI. The junction had 14 bases not matched to a gene; V was cut back by 8 bases and J by 4 bases. The length of the CDR3 is 18 residues. This clonotype was detected only a few times. Its antigen is still unknown.

This sequence was found in a human donor in good health. Sequenced sample: CD4+ T cells from blood, cultured in vitro. This chain joins TRBV2 and TRBJ1-6; 10 bases fit TRBD1. The CDR3 spells CASRGGQGFLGYNSPLHF. CDR3 bases: TGTGCCAGCCGTGGGGGACAGGGGTTTTTGGGGTATAATTCACCCCTCCACTTT.